These T cell receptor beta chains were read from a single sample in a study of Ad26.COV2.S vaccination and SARS-CoV-2 variants. Assay: immunoSEQ multiplex PCR; the TCRdb copy retains only in-frame clones and omits some. The table lists hundreds of thousands of clones, 80% to 90% of them singletons. Material: peripheral blood, obtained in a trial of Ad26.COV2.S vaccine versus placebo. Source of these receptors: a person aged 18 to 65 who received the Ad26.COV2.S COVID-19 vaccine or a placebo. CDR3s include the opening cysteine and the closing phenylalanine or tryptophan. A D gene is named only where the DNA matches it firmly. Clone size appears in some rows only: once, few, many, or a class for an expanded clone.

>TRBV16|TRBJ2-1|TRBD2|NA|15
CASSPPRLADNEQFF
TGTGCCAGCAGCCCCCCCCGTCTAGCGGACAATGAGCAGTTCTTC
>TRBV30|TRBJ2-3|NA|NA|12
CAWSVREDTQYF
TGTGCCTGGAGTGTACGGGAAGATACGCAGTATTTT
>TRBV13|TRBJ2-3|TRBD2|NA|14
CASSGLADTDTQYF
TGTGCCAGCAGCGGGCTAGCGGATACAGATACGCAGTATTTT
>TRBV5-1|TRBJ2-4|NA|NA|15
CASSLGGTRADIQYF
TGCGCCAGCAGCTTGGGGGGGACCCGGGCGGACATTCAGTACTTC
>TRBV7-8|TRBJ2-4|TRBD2|NA|17
CASSSRLAGGPGNIQYF
TGTGCCAGCAGCTCAAGACTAGCGGGGGGGCCGGGGAACATTCAGTACTTC
>TRBV4-2|TRBJ1-1|NA|NA|14
CASSRDQGVAEAFF
TGTGCCAGCAGCCGAGATCAGGGAGTAGCTGAAGCTTTCTTT
>TRBV7-2|TRBJ2-1|TRBD1|NA|15
CASSPTGQGGNEQFF
TGTGCCAGCAGCCCCACGGGACAGGGGGGAAATGAGCAGTTCTTC
>TRBV9|TRBJ2-2|NA|NA|16
CASSVAPVGGTGELFF
TGTGCCAGCAGCGTAGCCCCGGTGGGGGGCACCGGGGAGCTGTTTTTT
>TRBV24-1|TRBJ2-5|NA|NA|16
CATSDWVRSRGETQYF
TGTGCCACCAGTGACTGGGTGAGGTCGCGGGGAGAGACCCAGTACTTC
>TRBV9|TRBJ1-2|NA|NA|13
CASNQWGNYGYTF
TGTGCCAGCAATCAGTGGGGAAACTATGGCTACACCTTC
>TRBV25-1|TRBJ2-3|NA|NA|15
CASSDATIRTDTQYF
TGTGCCAGCAGTGACGCGACGATACGCACAGATACGCAGTATTTT
>TRBV24-1|TRBJ2-5|NA|NA|15
CATSAVKGESETQYF
TGTGCCACCAGTGCCGTAAAGGGGGAATCAGAGACCCAGTACTTC
>TRBV12-3/TRBV12-4|TRBJ1-1|NA|NA|11
CASSFGTEAFF
TGTGCCAGCAGTTTCGGCACTGAAGCTTTCTTT
>TRBV10-3|TRBJ2-3|TRBD2|NA|16
CAISDMVAGSTDTQYF
TGTGCCATCAGTGACATGGTAGCGGGAAGCACAGATACGCAGTATTTT
>TRBV4-3|TRBJ1-6|NA|NA|14
CASSQVARNSPLHF
TGCGCCAGCAGCCAAGTGGCCAGGAATTCACCCCTCCACTTT
>TRBV19|TRBJ1-1|NA|NA|14
CASTPLGRNTEAFF
TGTGCCAGCACCCCGTTAGGGCGGAACACTGAAGCTTTCTTT
>TRBV28|TRBJ2-1|TRBD1|NA|15
CASSFGTGVYNEQFF
TGTGCCAGCAGTTTTGGGACAGGGGTTTACAATGAGCAGTTCTTC
>TRBV5-1|TRBJ2-3|NA|once|15
CASAKHGTSTDTQYF
TGCGCCAGCGCAAAGCACGGTACCAGCACAGATACGCAGTATTTT
>TRBV7-9|TRBJ1-2|NA|NA|14
CASSTLGQSYGYTF
TGTGCCAGCAGCACTTTAGGACAGTCCTATGGCTACACCTTC
>TRBV18|TRBJ2-3|NA|NA|15
CASSLLAEYTDTQYF
TGTGCCAGCTCACTTCTAGCCGAATACACAGATACGCAGTATTTT
>TRBV13|TRBJ2-3|TRBD2|NA|18
CASSLGLAGGPSTDTQYF
TGTGCCAGCAGCCTAGGACTAGCGGGAGGGCCAAGCACAGATACGCAGTATTTT